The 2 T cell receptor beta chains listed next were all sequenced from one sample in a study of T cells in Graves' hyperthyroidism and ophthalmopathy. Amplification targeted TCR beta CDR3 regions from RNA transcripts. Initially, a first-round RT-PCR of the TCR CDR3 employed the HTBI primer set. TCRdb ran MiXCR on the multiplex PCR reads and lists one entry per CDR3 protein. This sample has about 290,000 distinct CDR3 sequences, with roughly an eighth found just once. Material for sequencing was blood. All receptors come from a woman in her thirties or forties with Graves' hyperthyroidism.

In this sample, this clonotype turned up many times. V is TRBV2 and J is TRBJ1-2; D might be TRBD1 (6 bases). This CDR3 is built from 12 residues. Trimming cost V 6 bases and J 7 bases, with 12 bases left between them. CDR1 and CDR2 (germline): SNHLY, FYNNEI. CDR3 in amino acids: CASRGRGSGYTF. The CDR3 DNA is TGTGCCAGCAGGGGCAGGGGATCTGGCTACACCTTC.

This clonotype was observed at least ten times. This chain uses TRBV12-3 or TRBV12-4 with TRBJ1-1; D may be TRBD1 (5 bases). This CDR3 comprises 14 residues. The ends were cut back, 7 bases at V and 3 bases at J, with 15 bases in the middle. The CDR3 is CASIGRDFDTEAFF. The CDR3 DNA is TGTGCCAGCATAGGCAGGGATTTCGACACTGAAGCTTTCTTT.